The 10 T cell receptor beta chains given below trace back to one sample, sequenced in a study of preoperative IRX-2 immunotherapy in early breast cancer. Libraries were prepared by immunoSEQ multiplex PCR; TCRdb keeps only in-frame clonotypes and omits some of them. The repertoire holds 10,000 to 15,000 clones, approximately 90% seen once, with around 30% in the top ten. Treatment noted: preoperative locoregional IRX-2 cytokine immunotherapy. This sample was gathered from a patient treated with IRX-2 immunotherapy. The source of these receptors is a human donor with breast cancer.

The V gene is TRBV6-1, the J gene TRBJ2-4; TRBD2 aligns across 8 bases. The germline V gene encodes CDR1 MNHNS and CDR2 SASEGT. The CDR3 has 15 amino acids. V shed 3 bases and J 6 bases; nucleotides not matched to a gene: 7. Here the CDR3 reads CASSEPGLGSNIQYF. In DNA, the CDR3 is TGTGCCAGCAGTGAGCCGGGACTAGGGTCAAACATTCAGTACTTC.

V is TRBV2 and J is TRBJ1-6, with D perhaps matching TRBD1 (6 bases). CDR3 length: 14 residues. Germline assignment: CDR1 SNHLY and CDR2 FYNNEI. V gave up 4 bases and J gave up 9 bases, with 13 bases separating them. The CDR3 loop is CASSVGRGGSPLHF. CDR3 DNA sequence: TGTGCCAGCAGTGTTGGCAGGGGCGGTTCACCCCTCCACTTT. The whole variable domain, remainder taken from reference TRBV2 and TRBJ1-6, is EPEVTQTPSHQVTQMGQEVILRCVPISNHLYFYWYRQILGQKVEFLVSFYNNEISEKSEIFDDQFSVERPDGSNFTLKIRSTKLEDSAMYFCASSVGRGGSPLHFGNGTRLTVT.

This sequence joins TRBV4-2 and TRBJ2-2; 8 bases agree with TRBD2. Germline assignment: CDR1 LGHNA and CDR2 YNFKEQ. The CDR3 runs 15 residues. After removal of 1 base from V and 7 bases from J, the junction contained 5 bases not matched to a gene. In nucleotides, the CDR3 is TGTGCCAGCAGCCAAGTGGCGGGGGGTAACGGGGAGCTGTTTTTT. Amino acids: CASSQVAGGNGELFF.

The chain combines TRBV18 with TRBJ2-5, with D unresolved. CDR1 and CDR2 from the germline V gene are KGHSH and LQKENI. Trimming removed 3 bases at V and 5 bases at J, with 10 bases between. The CDR3 extends over 13 amino acids. In DNA, the CDR3 is TGTGCCAGCTCACCGGCTGCATTCGAGACCCAGTACTTC. Protein: CASSPAAFETQYF.

The rearrangement uses TRBV29-1 and TRBJ1-5; possibly TRBD1 for D (5 bases). Germline-derived CDR1 and CDR2 are SQVTM and ANQGSEA. V was pared by 1 base and J by 7 bases, with 17 bases between. The CDR3 runs to 15 residues. The CDR3 nucleotides are TGCAGCGTTGAAGGGAGGGGCGATGTTTGGCAGCCCCAGCATTTT. Amino acids: CSVEGRGDVWQPQHF.

This rearrangement joins TRBV2 to TRBJ1-1; 7 bases are shared with TRBD1. The J segment lost 6 bases and the V segment lost 2 bases, leaving 9 bases of the junction unmatched. CDR1 is SNHLY and CDR2 is FYNNEI in the germline V gene. The CDR3 totals 15 residues. CDR3 coding DNA: TGTGCCAGCAGTGAAATCGGACAGGCATTCGCTGAAGCTTTCTTT. It is translated as CASSEIGQAFAEAFF. Full variable domain (rest looked up from reference TRBV2 and TRBJ1-1): EPEVTQTPSHQVTQMGQEVILRCVPISNHLYFYWYRQILGQKVEFLVSFYNNEISEKSEIFDDQFSVERPDGSNFTLKIRSTKLEDSAMYFCASSEIGQAFAEAFFGQGTRLTVV.

This clone was seen only once. The junction departs from germline at one end; a sequencing error may be responsible. The chain employs TRBV7-7 and TRBJ2-5, with 7 positions matching TRBD1. The CDR3 has 15 amino acids. Germline CDR1 reads SSHAT; CDR2 reads FNYEAQ (reference sequence). CDR3 region: CASSQLTGNLETQYF. The CDR3 DNA is TGTGCTAGCAGCCAACTGACAGGGAACTTAGAGACCCAGTACTTC.

This chain connects TRBV11-3 to TRBJ2-1, with D perhaps given as TRBD1 or TRBD2 (5 bases each). This CDR3 comprises 17 residues. V was cut by 1 base and J by 0 bases, with 13 bases left in between. Germline CDR1 reads SGHNT; CDR2 reads YENEEA. The CDR3 DNA follows: TGTGCCAGCAGCTTAGTTGGGGGTCTGAGCTCCTACAATGAGCAGTTCTTC. Amino acids: CASSLVGGLSSYNEQFF. Supplemented by reference TRBV11-3 and TRBJ2-1, the full variable domain reads EAGVVQSPRYKIIEKKQPVAFWCNPISGHNTLYWYLQNLGQGPELLIRYENEEAVDDSQLPKDRFSAERLKGVDSTLKIQPAELGDSAVYLCASSLVGGLSSYNEQFFGPGTRLTVL.

This chain uses TRBV19 with TRBJ1-2; tentatively, D is TRBD1 (6 bases). V dropped 5 bases and J dropped 7 bases, with 20 bases sitting between them. CDR3 length equals 15 residues. CDR1 and CDR2 from the germline V gene are LNHDA and SQIVND (reference sequence). CDR3 loop: CASSDQLLQGSGYTF. The CDR3 DNA sequence: TGTGCCAGTAGTGACCAGCTCCTACAGGGTAGTGGCTACACCTTC.

The chain has TRBV20-1 and TRBJ2-1; 7 nucleotides line up with TRBD1. The CDR3 sequence is 11 residues long. CDR1 and CDR2 (germline): DFQATT, SNEGSKA (reference sequence). After removal of 6 bases from V and 6 bases from J, the junction contained 2 bases not matched to a gene. The CDR3 coding sequence is TGCAGTGCAGGGGACAGCAATGAGCAGTTCTTC. Amino acid sequence: CSAGDSNEQFF.